The sequence of this T cell receptor (beta chain) was determined in a study of T cells in Graves' hyperthyroidism and ophthalmopathy (dated by TCRdb to the late 2010s). Looking at the study overall: Peripheral blood was sampled at the time of initial diagnosis, prior to any treatment. A discovery cohort of about 96 patients, about 43 with Graves' ophthalmopathy and 57 with stable Graves' hyperthyroidism, was used to find distinguishing TCR V-J signatures. An independent validation cohort of about 19 hyperthyroidism patients and over 15 patients who later progressed to ophthalmopathy tested prospective prediction of ophthalmopathy. For training and testing, the 100 or so patients in the discovery cohort were randomly divided in a 7:3 ratio. Thyroid tissue and blood T-cell repertoires from about six Graves' hyperthyroidism patients were also compared in the study. Following sampling, methimazole starting at 30 mg daily was given to hyperthyroidism patients, and high-dose intravenous methylprednisolone was given to ophthalmopathy patients. The paper reports TCR Vbeta CDR3 sequencing of roughly 140 peripheral blood samples: 40 or so ophthalmopathy, under 80 hyperthyroidism and around 17 progressor patients. Study-wide findings and limitations: In validation, the model predicted progression to ophthalmopathy with approximately 71% sensitivity and 72% to 85% specificity, a median of about six months before onset. Sample size was not statistically predetermined, and investigators were not blinded to group allocation. Most expanded thyroid clonotypes (frequency above 0.001) were also found in blood, which suggests that blood repertoires may mirror thyroid immune responses. In cross-validation, a model built on a 13 V-J signature told ophthalmopathy apart from stable hyperthyroidism with 85% to 90% sensitivity and approximately 84% specificity, and in testing the same model reached 80%/75%.

Stable Graves' hyperthyroidism was defined as no progression to ophthalmopathy during 18 months of follow-up. Hyperthyroidism patients were newly diagnosed, had a disease duration of under 2 months, and were aged 18 to 65 years. Exclusion was applied to patients with uncontrolled infections, other autoimmune diseases, pregnancy or lactation. Clinical symptoms, serum thyroxine and TRAb, thyroid ultrasound, and orbital computed tomography formed the basis for the diagnoses. PBMCs were isolated from roughly 10 ml of fresh peripheral blood by Ficoll-Paque density gradient centrifugation. Total RNA was extracted with Trizol reagent, and quality was checked on an Agilent 2100 Bioanalyzer. Only a few counts were recorded for this clonotype. Its cognate antigen has yet to be identified. Qualities for individual bases were not recorded, and no much larger clone is one base off. TCR beta CDR3 regions were amplified from RNA transcripts. The TCR CDR3 was subjected to a first round of RT-PCR using the HTBI primer set and the Qiagen OneStep RT-PCR kit. A second multiplex PCR round built the libraries, followed by size selection and purification. Libraries were sequenced paired-end with 100 bp reads on an Illumina HiSeq2000. Per the authors' processing: Raw data were processed with SOAPnuke, discarding reads with adapters, uncalled bases, mean Phred below 15, or no exact constant-primer or identifier match. COPE v1.2.5 was used to merge high-quality paired reads, and clonotypes were defined as unique nucleotide sequences. Clonotypes were aligned to IMGT TRBV, TRBD and TRBJ reference segments using MiTCR v1.1. The analysis was restricted to V-J combinations with a frequency above 0.0001, which together covered 99% to 99.2% of the repertoires. A TCS score was defined as the ratio between F50 (clonal expansion) and ExV (chaos), using BLOSUM62-based TCRdist between CDR3 peptides within each V-J. Welch's t-statistics and random forest reduced roughly 500 V-J features to 10 to 15, which were used in a naive Bayes classifier (R e1071). TCRdb's own reprocessing of the public reads used fastp at Q25 and MiXCR and kept productive beta chains. Rows matching on CDR3 protein sequence are summarized as one entry with the most common DNA and genes. The V and J calls shown here were made by TCRdb, not taken from the authors' results. The sample table contains 450,000 to 650,000 distinct CDR3 sequences; only one count was recorded for about 20% of them. Around 27% of the sample goes to the ten largest clones.

The germline V gene (reference sequence) provides CDR1 MNHEY and CDR2 SMNVEV. The cysteine opens and the phenylalanine closes a CDR3 of 15 amino acids. Left in the record is the CDR3 DNA by itself, 45 bases read in frame from the first base. From V the trimming removes 5 bases and from J it removes 7 bases, while the gene matches leave 11 bases of the junction unaccounted for. What was sequenced was blood. The chain is assembled from TRBV27 and TRBJ1-2, with 9 bases matching TRBD1. This TCR derives from a young man with Graves' hyperthyroidism. The CDR3 is CASSPAGTGFRGYTF. The DNA is TGTGCCAGCAGTCCTGCCGGGACAGGGTTTCGTGGCTACACCTTC.